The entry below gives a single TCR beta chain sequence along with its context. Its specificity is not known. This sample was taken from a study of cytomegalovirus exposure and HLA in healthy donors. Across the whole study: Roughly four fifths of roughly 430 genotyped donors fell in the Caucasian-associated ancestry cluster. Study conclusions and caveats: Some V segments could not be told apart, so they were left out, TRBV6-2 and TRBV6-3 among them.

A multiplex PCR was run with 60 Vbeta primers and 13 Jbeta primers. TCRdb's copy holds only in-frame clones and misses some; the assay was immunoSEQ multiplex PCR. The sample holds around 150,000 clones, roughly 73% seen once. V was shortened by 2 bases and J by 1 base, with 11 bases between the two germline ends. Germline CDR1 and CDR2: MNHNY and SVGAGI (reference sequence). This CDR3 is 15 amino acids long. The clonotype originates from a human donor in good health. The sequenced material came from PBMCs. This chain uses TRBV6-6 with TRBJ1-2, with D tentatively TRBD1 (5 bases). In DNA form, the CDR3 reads TGTGCCAGCAGTTACACCTCGACAGTTAACTATGGCTACACCTTC. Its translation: CASSYTSTVNYGYTF.